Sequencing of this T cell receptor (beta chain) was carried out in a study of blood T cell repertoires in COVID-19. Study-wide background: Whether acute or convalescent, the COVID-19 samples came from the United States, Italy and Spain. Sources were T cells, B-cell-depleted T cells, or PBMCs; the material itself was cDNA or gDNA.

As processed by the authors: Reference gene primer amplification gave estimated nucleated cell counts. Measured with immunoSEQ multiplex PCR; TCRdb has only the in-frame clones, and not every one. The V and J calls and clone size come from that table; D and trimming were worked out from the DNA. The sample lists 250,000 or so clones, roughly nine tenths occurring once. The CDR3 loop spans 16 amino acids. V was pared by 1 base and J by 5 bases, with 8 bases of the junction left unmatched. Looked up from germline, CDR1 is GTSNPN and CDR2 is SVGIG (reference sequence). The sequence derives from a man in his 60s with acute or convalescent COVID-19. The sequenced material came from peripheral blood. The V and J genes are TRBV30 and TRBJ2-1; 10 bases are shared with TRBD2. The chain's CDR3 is CAWSGASGGRDNEQFF. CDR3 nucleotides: TGTGCCTGGAGTGGGGCTAGCGGGGGCAGAGACAATGAGCAGTTCTTC.